Below are 25 T cell receptor beta chains sequenced from a single sample in a study of cytomegalovirus exposure and HLA in healthy donors. The PCR employed 60 Vbeta primers together with 13 Jbeta primers. Only in-frame clones appear in the TCRdb table, and some are missing; sequencing was by immunoSEQ multiplex PCR. The table records 150,000 to 200,000 clones, about 81% of them present only once. Sequenced material: PBMCs. These receptor sequences come from a girl aged 10-17 years in good health and CMV-seropositive.

The genes are TRBV29-1 and TRBJ1-2, with a tentative D call TRBD1 (5 bases). CDR1 is SQVTM and CDR2 is ANQGSEA in the germline V gene. V was cut by 0 bases and J by 5 bases, with 10 bases left in between. This CDR3 has 13 amino acids. CDR3 sequence reads: CSVEDRAGYGYTF. As DNA, the CDR3 is TGCAGCGTTGAAGATAGGGCAGGGTATGGCTACACCTTC.

The chain joins TRBV9 to TRBJ2-7; possible D gene TRBD1, 5 bases. The CDR3 loop spans 14 amino acids. V was trimmed by 0 bases and J by 3 bases, leaving 10 bases between them. CDR1 SGDLS and CDR2 YYNGEE come from the germline V gene. The CDR3 nucleotides read TGTGCCAGCAGCGTAGCCCAGGGCGTCTACGAGCAGTACTTC. This translates into CASSVAQGVYEQYF. The full variable domain, its missing parts supplied by reference TRBV9 and TRBJ2-7, is DSGVTQTPKHLITATGQRVTLRCSPRSGDLSVYWYQQSLDQGLQFLIQYYNGEERAKGNILERFSAQQFPDLHSELNLSSLELGDSALYFCASSVAQGVYEQYFGPGTRLTVT.

A single count supports this clone. The chain couples TRBV30 to TRBJ1-1; 9 bases map to TRBD1. CDR3 length: 14 amino acids. CDR1 and CDR2 (germline): GTSNPN, SVGIG (reference sequence). The V segment lost 2 bases and the J segment 7 bases; nucleotides outside the gene matches: 8. CDR3 amino acids: CAWSSNRGPGEAFF. The CDR3 nucleotides read TGTGCCTGGAGTTCAAACAGGGGGCCGGGTGAAGCTTTCTTT.

CDR3 sequence: CASSYQRGTYYEQYF. CDR3 DNA sequence: TGTGCCAGCAGCTATCAGCGGGGGACCTACTACGAGCAGTACTTC. The chain is built from TRBV5-8 and TRBJ2-7; 8 bases line up with TRBD2. The CDR3 is 15 amino acids. CDR1 SGHTS and CDR2 YDEGEE come from the germline V gene. J was trimmed by 3 bases and V by 3 bases; bases with no gene match: 8.

This chain links TRBV2 with TRBJ2-5; D not resolved. Trimming removed 4 bases from V and 4 bases from J, with 7 bases in between. The germline V gene has CDR1 SNHLY and CDR2 FYNNEI. The CDR3 runs 12 residues. The CDR3, as DNA: TGTGCCAGCAGTGTTCGTCCAGAGACCCAGTACTTC. Its protein is CASSVRPETQYF. The complete variable domain, with remaining parts taken from reference TRBV2 and TRBJ2-5, reads EPEVTQTPSHQVTQMGQEVILRCVPISNHLYFYWYRQILGQKVEFLVSFYNNEISEKSEIFDDQFSVERPDGSNFTLKIRSTKLEDSAMYFCASSVRPETQYFGPGTRLLVL.

The chain links TRBV6-5 to TRBJ1-2; D possibly corresponds to TRBD1 (6 bases). Looked up from germline, CDR1 is MNHEY and CDR2 is SVGAGI. The V end was cut by 4 bases, the J end by 8 bases, with 14 bases between. The CDR3 covers 13 residues. CDR3 in amino acids: CASSLTQGQGYTF. DNA of the CDR3: TGTGCCAGCAGTTTGACCCAGGGGCAGGGCTACACCTTC.

The V call is TRBV19, the J call TRBJ1-4; 7 bases fit TRBD1. Looked up from germline, CDR1 is LNHDA and CDR2 is SQIVND (reference sequence). The CDR3 covers 15 residues. Trimming at V came to 5 bases and at J to 0 bases, leaving 3 bases not matched to a gene. The CDR3 protein is CASSAGTATNEKLFF. The CDR3 nucleotides are TGTGCCAGTAGTGCCGGGACAGCAACTAATGAAAAACTGTTTTTT.

The chain employs TRBV5-4 and TRBJ2-4; possible D gene TRBD1, 6 bases. The CDR3 runs to 13 residues. V dropped 0 bases and J dropped 5 bases, with 6 bases sitting between them. CDR1 and CDR2 (germline): SGHNT, YYREEE (reference sequence). CDR3 nucleotides: TGTGCCAGCAGCTTGGACAGGGAAAACATTCAGTACTTC. It specifies CASSLDRENIQYF.

The chain uses TRBV5-1 and TRBJ2-1, with 7 bases fitting TRBD2. The CDR3 runs to 15 residues. Germline V gene lookup returns CDR1 SGHRS and CDR2 YFSETQ. The J segment lost 4 bases and the V segment lost 0 bases, leaving 4 bases of the junction unmatched. CDR3 loop: CASSLDSGPYNEQFF. The CDR3, as DNA: TGCGCCAGCAGCTTGGATAGCGGGCCTTACAATGAGCAGTTCTTC.

V usage is TRBV6-5 and J usage is TRBJ2-1; 10 bases line up with TRBD2. The J segment lost 3 bases and the V segment lost 7 bases, leaving 3 bases of the junction unmatched. The germline V gene has CDR1 MNHEY and CDR2 SVGAGI. There are 14 residues in the CDR3. DNA for the CDR3: TGTGCCAGCATGGTAGCGGGAGGCTACAATGAGCAGTTCTTC. Its translation: CASMVAGGYNEQFF.

Only a few counts were recorded for this clone. The rearrangement uses TRBV28 and TRBJ1-2; tentative D call: TRBD1 (5 bases). V gave up 6 bases and J gave up 4 bases, with 9 bases separating them. The germline CDR1 and CDR2 sequences are MDHEN and SYDVKM. The CDR3 runs 12 residues. The CDR3 region is CASRPGGYGYTF. The CDR3 DNA sequence: TGTGCCAGCAGGCCCGGGGGCTATGGCTACACCTTC.

V usage is TRBV4-3 and J usage is TRBJ2-3; D remains ambiguous. CDR1 is LGHNA, CDR2 YSLEER, per germline. V lost 0 bases, J lost 6 bases, and 7 bases lay in between. This CDR3 has 13 amino acids. The CDR3: CASSQDQRDTQYF. The CDR3 DNA reads as TGCGCCAGCAGCCAAGATCAGAGGGATACGCAGTATTTT.

Details on this clone: Sequence at one end of the junction differs from germline and may be a read error. This same CDR3 is encoded by further DNA sequences in the sample. The gene calls are TRBV15 and TRBJ2-7, with 10 bases that match TRBD1. The CDR3 is 15 residues long. The germline V gene encodes CDR1 LNHNV and CDR2 YYDKDF (reference sequence). This chain's CDR3 is CATSNPGTGAYEQYF. DNA for the CDR3: TGTGCCACCAGCAATCCCGGGACAGGGGCCTACGAACAGTACTTC.

This clone was seen only once. The V and J genes are TRBV29-1 and TRBJ1-2; 7 bases agree with TRBD1. The J segment lost 3 bases and the V segment lost 7 bases, leaving 14 bases of the junction unmatched. Germline CDR1 and CDR2: SQVTM and ANQGSEA. CDR3 size: 15 residues. The CDR3 reads CSASPGTAQDYGYTF. The CDR3 DNA follows: TGCAGCGCATCGCCCGGGACAGCGCAGGACTATGGCTACACCTTC.

The chain employs TRBV28 and TRBJ2-7, with TRBD1 as a possible D gene (6 bases). Trimming left V 2 bases short and J 5 bases short, with 13 bases between. The CDR3 consists of 14 residues. Germline loops: CDR1 MDHEN, CDR2 SYDVKM. The CDR3 loop reads CASSLPDSLNEQYF. DNA of the CDR3: TGTGCCAGCAGTTTACCGGACAGCCTAAACGAGCAGTACTTC.

CDR3 protein: CASSPAGRVGETQYF. The CDR3 DNA reads TGTGCCAGCTCTCCGGCGGGAAGGGTCGGAGAGACCCAGTACTTC. This chain links TRBV18 with TRBJ2-5; a possible D gene is TRBD2 (6 bases). The CDR3 is 15 amino acids. From germline, CDR1 is KGHSH and CDR2 LQKENI. Trimming left V 6 bases short and J 4 bases short, with 18 bases between.

The chain combines TRBV29-1 with TRBJ1-1, with a weak D call TRBD1 (6 bases). In germline, CDR1 is SQVTM, CDR2 ANQGSEA. This CDR3 contains 12 residues. The CDR3 nucleotides read TGCAGTCCGGTCAGGGGCGGCACTGAAGCTTTCTTT. It codes for CSPVRGGTEAFF.

The V call is TRBV6-6, the J call TRBJ2-1; D is ambiguous. The germline CDR1 and CDR2 sequences are MNHNY and SVGAGI (reference sequence). The CDR3 runs 16 residues. Trimming removed 0 bases from V and 0 bases from J, with 9 bases in between. CDR3 residues: CASSYSRRFSYNEQFF. The CDR3 DNA reads TGTGCCAGCAGTTACTCGCGCCGGTTCTCCTACAATGAGCAGTTCTTC.

This clone showed up just once. The chain links TRBV2 to TRBJ2-2; perhaps TRBD2 as D (6 bases). This CDR3 has 15 amino acids. Germline loops: CDR1 SNHLY, CDR2 FYNNEI. The germline V and J ends were trimmed by 5 bases and 1 base, with 11 bases remaining between them. CDR3 amino acids: CASSYGTLNTGELFF. The CDR3 DNA follows: TGTGCCAGCAGTTACGGGACTCTGAACACCGGGGAGCTGTTTTTT. The variable domain in full, completed from reference TRBV2 and TRBJ2-2, reads EPEVTQTPSHQVTQMGQEVILRCVPISNHLYFYWYRQILGQKVEFLVSFYNNEISEKSEIFDDQFSVERPDGSNFTLKIRSTKLEDSAMYFCASSYGTLNTGELFFGEGSRLTVL.

The V gene is TRBV19, the J gene TRBJ1-1; D gene ambiguous. The germline V gene has CDR1 LNHDA and CDR2 SQIVND (reference sequence). The CDR3 is 15 amino acids. The V gene lost 2 bases and the J gene lost 2 bases, with 12 bases spanning the gap. CDR3 sequence reads: CASSITGISNTEAFF. The CDR3 DNA follows: TGTGCCAGTAGTATAACGGGGATATCTAACACTGAAGCTTTCTTT.

The chain combines TRBV11-3 with TRBJ2-1; 9 positions match TRBD1. V was clipped by 2 bases and J by 5 bases; unmatched bases: 4. Germline V gives CDR1 SGHNT, CDR2 YENEEA. CDR3 length: 15 amino acids. CDR3 sequence reads: CASSLRTGVHNEQFF. The CDR3 DNA reads TGTGCCAGCAGCTTAAGGACAGGGGTACACAATGAGCAGTTCTTC.

V is TRBV5-5 and J is TRBJ2-4; D is uncertain. Germline CDR1 reads SGHKS; CDR2 reads YYEKEE (reference sequence). The CDR3 contains 14 residues. The germline V and J ends were trimmed by 2 bases and 0 bases, with 6 bases remaining between them. The chain's CDR3 is CASSLQVAKNIQYF. The CDR3 region has the DNA TGTGCCAGCAGCTTACAAGTAGCCAAAAACATTCAGTACTTC.

This chain joins TRBV5-1 and TRBJ1-3; D gene uncertain. The germline CDR1 and CDR2 sequences are SGHRS and YFSETQ. Deletions cut 4 bases from V and 0 bases from J, with 11 bases between. This CDR3 is 15 amino acids long. In DNA form, the CDR3 reads TGCGCCAGCAGCGGTGACCGCGGCTCTGGAAACACCATATATTTT. This encodes CASSGDRGSGNTIYF.

The gene calls are TRBV5-4 and TRBJ1-2; D perhaps matches TRBD1 (5 bases). Between the trimmed V and J ends, which lost 3 bases and 4 bases, there was a span of 13 bases. The CDR3 totals 14 residues. Germline loops: CDR1 SGHNT, CDR2 YYREEE (reference sequence). CDR3 DNA sequence: TGTGCCAGCAGCTCAGCGATACAGGCCTATGGCTACACCTTC. Its translation is CASSSAIQAYGYTF.

This clone was seen more than once but under ten times. This sequence joins TRBV4-2 and TRBJ2-5; 9 bases map to TRBD2. Germline CDR1 is LGHNA and CDR2 is YNFKEQ. The CDR3 runs to 18 residues. V lost 1 base to trimming and J lost 1 base; unmatched junction nucleotides: 10. Written as DNA, the CDR3 is TGTGCCAGCAGCCAAGGAGGGCTGGCAGCGGGAGGCCAAGAGACCCAGTACTTC. It specifies CASSQGGLAAGGQETQYF.